The rows below give T cell receptor beta chains drawn from one sample of a study of cytomegalovirus exposure and HLA in healthy donors. Data came from immunoSEQ multiplex PCR; TCRdb stores just in-frame clones and leaves some out. The profile shows around 68,000 clones, about 70% of them singletons. Sequences were obtained from PBMCs. The receptors originated from a woman aged 30 to 39 in good health and CMV-seronegative. CDR3s include the opening cysteine and the closing phenylalanine or tryptophan. D genes are given only for firm matches. The size of a clone is reported for some rows only, either as once, few or many, or as a class for expanded clones.

j_gene | abundance | d_gene | v_gene | CDR3nt | CDR3aa
TRBJ2-7 | - | - | TRBV5-6 | TGTGCCAGCAGCTTATACAGACAGTTCGCCTACGAGCAGTACTTC | CASSLYRQFAYEQYF
TRBJ2-1 | - | - | TRBV5-6 | TGTGCCAGCAGCTTTTGGGGTGGGGGGTCGGCCTACAATGAGCAGTTCTTC | CASSFWGGGSAYNEQFF
TRBJ2-1 | - | - | TRBV5-3 | TGTGCCAGAAGCTTGGTAGCGCGGGCCTACAATGAGCAGTTCTTC | CARSLVARAYNEQFF
TRBJ1-2 | - | TRBD1 | TRBV5-1 | TGCGCCAGCAGCTTGGGGGACAGGAACTATGGCTACACCTTC | CASSLGDRNYGYTF
TRBJ1-2 | - | - | TRBV6-1 | TGTGCCAGCAGGGGGTTGGGGGCGTTTGTTGGCTACACCTTC | CASRGLGAFVGYTF
TRBJ1-1 | - | TRBD1 | TRBV5-5 | TGTGCCAGCAGCGGTGACAGGGGCCCGAACACTGAAGCTTTCTTT | CASSGDRGPNTEAFF
TRBJ2-1 | few | - | TRBV4-1 | TGCGCCAGCAGCCCGGCCGTGCGGAGCTCCTACAATGAGCAGTTCTTC | CASSPAVRSSYNEQFF
TRBJ1-2 | - | - | TRBV10-3 | TGTGCCATCATGCCCGGGAACAGCGGTGGCTACACCTTC | CAIMPGNSGGYTF
TRBJ1-2 | - | - | TRBV11-1 | TGTGCCAGCAGCCCCCGGGGAACCTATGGCTACACCTTC | CASSPRGTYGYTF
TRBJ1-4 | - | TRBD1 | TRBV30 | TGTGCCTGGAGTCTTTTGCCCGACAGGGGGGGCCGAAAACTGTTTTTT | CAWSLLPDRGGRKLFF
TRBJ2-1 | - | - | TRBV5-6 | TGTGCCAGCAGCTTCCTCGGGGGAAATGAGCAGTTCTTC | CASSFLGGNEQFF
TRBJ2-7 | few | - | TRBV2 | TGTGCCAGCAGCCCCACAGGGCCCTCCTACGAGCAGTACTTC | CASSPTGPSYEQYF
TRBJ2-3 | - | TRBD2 | TRBV9 | TGTGCCAGCAGCAAGGGACTAGCGAGCCCGAGCACAGATACGCAGTATTTT | CASSKGLASPSTDTQYF
TRBJ2-5 | - | TRBD2 | TRBV7-7 | TGTGCCAGCAGCTTAGGGGCAGCTAGCGGTAGGGAGACCCAGTACTTC | CASSLGAASGRETQYF
TRBJ2-5 | - | - | TRBV7-8 | TGTGCCAGCAGCTTAGGGCAGCGGTCGGGGGAGACCCAGTACTTC | CASSLGQRSGETQYF
TRBJ2-2 | - | - | TRBV4-2 | TGTGCCAGCAGCCCGAGGGACACCGGGGAGCTGTTTTTT | CASSPRDTGELFF
TRBJ2-7 | - | - | TRBV10-2 | TGCGCCAGCAGCGACTTTCTAGGGGTCTCCTACGAGCAGTACTTC | CASSDFLGVSYEQYF
TRBJ1-1 | once | TRBD1 | TRBV7-3 | TGTGCCAGCAGCGAGTCGGGACAGGGGGTCGCTGAAGCTTTCTTT | CASSESGQGVAEAFF
TRBJ2-2 | - | - | TRBV7-8 | TGTGCCAGCAGCTCTCGGGACTTAGGTCGGGGGGAGCTGTTTTTT | CASSSRDLGRGELFF
TRBJ2-5 | - | - | TRBV2 | TGTGCCAGCCGTGTTAGCGTGGGAGAGACCCAGTACTTC | CASRVSVGETQYF
TRBJ1-1 | - | TRBD1 | TRBV11-1 | TGTGCCAGCGCGACAGGGGGCCCCACTGAAGCTTTCTTT | CASATGGPTEAFF
TRBJ1-1 | once | TRBD1 | TRBV9 | TGTGCCAGCAGCCTCCGGACAGGGAGGAACACTGAAGCTTTCTTT | CASSLRTGRNTEAFF
TRBJ2-2 | - | - | TRBV19 | TGTGCCAGTAGTAACACACGGGAAGATTCCACCGGGGAGCTGTTTTTT | CASSNTREDSTGELFF
TRBJ2-1 | - | TRBD2 | TRBV6-4 | TGTGCCAGCAGTGACCTCGGACTAGCAGAGTACAATGAGCAGTTCTTC | CASSDLGLAEYNEQFF
TRBJ1-2 | - | - | TRBV28 | TGTGCCAGCAGCCCCCAGGGCAGCTATGGCTACACCTTC | CASSPQGSYGYTF
TRBJ2-1 | - | - | TRBV6-6 | TGTGCCAGCAGTTACCCGGGTTATGAGCAGTTCTTC | CASSYPGYEQFF
TRBJ1-1 | - | - | TRBV27 | TGTGCCAGCGGATGGGAGGGCGACACTGAAGCTTTCTTT | CASGWEGDTEAFF
TRBJ2-7 | - | TRBD1 | TRBV6-1 | TGTGCCAGCAGTGAAGCGCGTTCGGGCAGGGGGACCTACGAGCAGTACTTC | CASSEARSGRGTYEQYF
TRBJ1-4 | - | TRBD1 | TRBV18 | TGTGCCACCACGACAGGGATGAATGAAAAACTGTTTTTT | CATTTGMNEKLFF
TRBJ1-2 | once | - | TRBV29-1 | TGCAGCGTTGGTCCCCGGTTAGCGTATGGCTACACCTTC | CSVGPRLAYGYTF
TRBJ2-3 | - | - | TRBV28 | TGTGCCAGCAGTGTTAGAGGTAGCACAGATACGCAGTATTTT | CASSVRGSTDTQYF
TRBJ1-5 | - | - | TRBV19 | TGTGCCTCCCTGGAGGGGACCTCGAATCAGCCCCAGCATTTT | CASLEGTSNQPQHF
TRBJ1-5 | few | TRBD1 | TRBV19 | TGTGCCAGTAGTTCGGACAGGGCTAGCAATCAGCCCCAGCATTTT | CASSSDRASNQPQHF
TRBJ2-7 | - | - | TRBV7-6 | TGTGCCAGCAGCGACAGACAGGCATCCTCCTACGAGCAGTACTTC | CASSDRQASSYEQYF
TRBJ1-6 | once | TRBD1 | TRBV13 | TGTGCCAGCAGCTGGGACAGGCCCAATTCACCCCTCCACTTT | CASSWDRPNSPLHF
TRBJ2-5 | few | TRBD2 | TRBV7-7 | TGTGCTAGCAGCTCGGGACTAGCGGGGCGGGGAGAGACCCAGTACTTC | CASSSGLAGRGETQYF
TRBJ1-2 | - | - | TRBV6-6 | TGTGCCAGCGGTTCGACGGAGAACTATGGCTACACCTTC | CASGSTENYGYTF
TRBJ2-3 | - | TRBD2 | TRBV6-4 | TGTGCCAGCAGTGACGGGAGCGGGGGCACAGATACGCAGTATTTT | CASSDGSGGTDTQYF
TRBJ2-5 | - | TRBD2 | TRBV2 | TGTGCCAGCAGTGTAAATCGGGCGGGGGGTGAGACCCAGTACTTC | CASSVNRAGGETQYF
TRBJ2-2 | - | - | TRBV6-6 | TGTGCCAGCAGTTACTCGGGGGGTCCGAACACCGGGGAGCTGTTTTTT | CASSYSGGPNTGELFF